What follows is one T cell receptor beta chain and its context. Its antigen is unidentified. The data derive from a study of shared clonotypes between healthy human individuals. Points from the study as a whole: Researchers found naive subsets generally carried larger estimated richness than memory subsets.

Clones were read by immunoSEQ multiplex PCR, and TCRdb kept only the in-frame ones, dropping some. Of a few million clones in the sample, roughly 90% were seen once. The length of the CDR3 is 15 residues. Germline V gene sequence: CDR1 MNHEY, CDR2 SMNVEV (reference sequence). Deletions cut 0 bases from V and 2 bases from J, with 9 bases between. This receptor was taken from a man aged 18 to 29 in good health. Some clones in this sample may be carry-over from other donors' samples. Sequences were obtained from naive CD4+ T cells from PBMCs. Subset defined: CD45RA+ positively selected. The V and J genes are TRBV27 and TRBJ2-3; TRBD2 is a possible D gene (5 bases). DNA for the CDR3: TGTGCCAGCAGTTTATCTAGCGTTTACACAGATACGCAGTATTTT. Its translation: CASSLSSVYTDTQYF.